These 14 T cell receptor beta chains share one sample of origin, sequenced in a study of blood T cell repertoires in COVID-19. Sequenced by immunoSEQ multiplex PCR; TCRdb stores in-frame clones only, minus some. The table records under 350,000 clones, approximately 92% of them present only once. Sequencing was carried out using peripheral blood. The origin of the receptors is a woman aged 25-40 years with COVID-19, enrolled during active disease.

The CDR3 spells CSVRDRGAADTQYF. Written as DNA, the CDR3 is TGCAGCGTCCGGGACAGGGGGGCCGCAGATACGCAGTATTTT. This chain connects TRBV29-1 to TRBJ2-3, with 11 bases fitting TRBD1. Trimming removed 6 bases from V and 4 bases from J; junction bases left unmatched: 6. Per germline, CDR1 SQVTM and CDR2 ANQGSEA. CDR3 length equals 14 residues.

The rearrangement uses TRBV9 and TRBJ2-3, with TRBD2 matching over 8 bases. This CDR3 is built from 15 residues. V trimming: 0 bases; J trimming: 7 bases; junction bases outside the gene matches: 7. Looked up from germline, CDR1 is SGDLS and CDR2 is YYNGEE. CDR3 nucleotide sequence: TGTGCCAGCAGCGTAGGTGGGACTAGTAGTTATACGCAGTATTTT. This encodes CASSVGGTSSYTQYF.

This chain links TRBV28 with TRBJ2-3, with 9 bases fitting TRBD1. This CDR3 has 20 amino acids. Per the germline V gene, CDR1 is MDHEN and CDR2 is SYDVKM. The V and J ends lost 5 bases and 3 bases, in that order; junction bases with no gene match: 21. The DNA for the CDR3 is TGTGCCAGCAGTCCGTCGACAGGGGGAAGCGGGAAGGAGGGTACAGATACGCAGTATTTT. As protein: CASSPSTGGSGKEGTDTQYF.

V is TRBV5-4 and J is TRBJ2-5; TRBD1 agrees at 9 bases. V shed 9 bases, J shed 4 bases, and the junction held 7 bases outside the gene matches. This CDR3 contains 13 residues. Germline V gives CDR1 SGHNT, CDR2 YYREEE (reference sequence). In nucleotides, the CDR3 is TGTGCCACCTTGGACAGGGGCGCAGAGACCCAGTACTTC. Residues: CATLDRGAETQYF.

The count of this clone is one. V gene TRBV7-9 combines with J gene TRBJ2-4; no definite D call. CDR1 is SEHNR, CDR2 FQNEAQ, per germline (reference sequence). This CDR3 is 14 amino acids long. Between the trimmed V and J ends, which lost 5 bases and 1 base, there was a span of 9 bases. The chain's CDR3 is CASSPGAAKNIQYF. The CDR3 DNA is TGTGCCAGCAGCCCCGGAGCTGCCAAAAACATTCAGTACTTC.

The chain has TRBV28 and TRBJ2-1, with 15 bases fitting TRBD2. V was clipped by 5 bases and J by 7 bases; unmatched bases: 12. Germline V gene sequence: CDR1 MDHEN, CDR2 SYDVKM. This CDR3 region has 18 residues. The CDR3 bases are TGTGCCAGCAGTAACGGACTAGCGGGAGGGCTTGGGGGGAATGAGCAGTTCTTC. This codes for CASSNGLAGGLGGNEQFF.

CDR3 loop: CASSVAGEGTNTEAFF. CDR3 bases: TGTGCCAGCAGCGTAGCGGGAGAGGGGACGAACACTGAAGCTTTCTTT. The chain is built from TRBV9 and TRBJ1-1, with D maybe TRBD1 (5 bases). Germline V CDR1 and CDR2: SGDLS, YYNGEE. Trimming took off 0 bases at V and 1 base at J, with 13 bases between the two ends. CDR3 size: 16 residues.

This clone turned up a few times. V gene TRBV10-3 combines with J gene TRBJ1-6, with TRBD1 matching over 11 bases. Trimming at V came to 2 bases and at J to 10 bases, leaving 7 bases not matched to a gene. From germline, CDR1 is ENHRY and CDR2 SYGVKD. This CDR3 contains 16 residues. The CDR3 region is CAISEIGQGAGSPLHF. The CDR3 DNA follows: TGTGCCATCAGTGAGATCGGACAGGGGGCAGGGTCACCCCTCCACTTT.

The V gene is TRBV30, the J gene TRBJ2-7, with a weak D call TRBD2 (7 bases). Germline values: CDR1 GTSNPN, CDR2 SVGIG (reference sequence). V was shortened by 5 bases and J by 2 bases, with 31 bases between the two germline ends. CDR3 length: 19 amino acids. CDR3 nucleotide sequence: TGTGCCTGGGGGGGGGCCGGGACGGAACCTTTTCGGGACCCCTACGAGCAGTACTTC. It yields the protein CAWGGAGTEPFRDPYEQYF.

This clone has just one count. The chain employs TRBV5-1 and TRBJ1-1, with D tentatively TRBD1 (5 bases). Germline CDR1 and CDR2: SGHRS and YFSETQ. The CDR3 length is 17 residues. V lost 0 bases, J lost 0 bases, and 15 bases lay in between. CDR3 sequence: CASSLALGAGLNTEAFF. The CDR3 DNA sequence: TGCGCCAGCAGCTTGGCTTTAGGGGCAGGGTTGAACACTGAAGCTTTCTTT. The full variable domain, completed using reference TRBV5-1 and TRBJ1-1, is KAGVTQTPRYLIKTRGQQVTLSCSPISGHRSVSWYQQTPGQGLQFLFEYFSETQRNKGNFPGRFSGRQFSNSRSEMNVSTLELGDSALYLCASSLALGAGLNTEAFFGQGTRLTVV.

This clone was observed a single time. The V and J genes are TRBV7-3 and TRBJ2-5; D perhaps matches TRBD2 (6 bases). In germline, CDR1 is SGHTA, CDR2 FQGTGA. Trimming took 2 bases from V and 4 from J, leaving 8 bases between them. This CDR3 has 13 amino acids. The CDR3 DNA follows: TGTGCCAGCAGCTTACGAGCGGGAGAGACCCAGTACTTC. Translating gives CASSLRAGETQYF.

The chain combines TRBV2 with TRBJ1-1, with D possibly TRBD1 on 5 matching bases. Germline CDR1 reads SNHLY; CDR2 reads FYNNEI. The germline V and J ends were trimmed by 7 bases and 5 bases, with 17 bases remaining between them. The CDR3 is 14 residues long. The CDR3 is CASISIGTGTEAFF. Here the CDR3 DNA reads TGTGCCAGCATTAGTATCGGGACTGGGACTGAAGCTTTCTTT. Combining the CDR3 with reference TRBV2 and TRBJ1-1 gives the whole variable domain EPEVTQTPSHQVTQMGQEVILRCVPISNHLYFYWYRQILGQKVEFLVSFYNNEISEKSEIFDDQFSVERPDGSNFTLKIRSTKLEDSAMYFCASISIGTGTEAFFGQGTRLTVV.

In its sample, this clone was seen once. The DNA for the CDR3 is TGTGCCAGCAGTTTATCGTGGGGGGACAGCTCCTACGAGCAGTACTTC. This encodes CASSLSWGDSSYEQYF. This rearrangement joins TRBV27 to TRBJ2-7; maybe TRBD1 (7 bases). The V gene's germline CDR1 is MNHEY and CDR2 SMNVEV (reference sequence). The CDR3 extends over 16 amino acids. V lost 0 bases and J 0 bases, leaving 12 bases between the germline ends.

The rearrangement links TRBV9 to TRBJ1-2; D gene ambiguous. The CDR3 totals 13 residues. CDR1 is SGDLS and CDR2 is YYNGEE in the germline V gene. Between the trimmed V and J ends, which lost 1 base and 8 bases, there was a span of 12 bases. CDR3 protein: CASSVLVGGGYTF. CDR3 nucleotides: TGTGCCAGCAGCGTATTAGTTGGCGGCGGCTACACCTTC.